This T cell receptor beta chain originates from a study of shared clonotypes between healthy human individuals. Original methodology: As immunoSEQ supplied junction-only sequences (without quality scores), filtering differed. Produced via immunoSEQ multiplex PCR; TCRdb's table is partial and in-frame only. The V and J calls and the clone size are those of that table, but D and trimming were determined from the DNA. Of over a million clones listed, about 75% were seen once; the top ten hold about 1.5%. This clone has a single count. The CDR3 has 13 residues. The germline CDR1 and CDR2 sequences are SGHRS and YFSETQ. Trimming left V 1 base short and J 5 bases short, with 6 bases between.

This sequence joins TRBV5-1 and TRBJ2-2, with unresolved D. Material for sequencing was memory CD4+ T cells sorted from blood. Subset meaning: CD45RA-negative fraction. The TCR sequence derives from a man between 18 and 29 years old in good health. CDR3 nucleotide sequence: TGCGCCAGCAGCTTGTATAAGACCGGGGAGCTGTTTTTT. Translated: CASSLYKTGELFF. Supplemented by reference TRBV5-1 and TRBJ2-2, the full variable domain reads KAGVTQTPRYLIKTRGQQVTLSCSPISGHRSVSWYQQTPGQGLQFLFEYFSETQRNKGNFPGRFSGRQFSNSRSEMNVSTLELGDSALYLCASSLYKTGELFFGEGSRLTVL.